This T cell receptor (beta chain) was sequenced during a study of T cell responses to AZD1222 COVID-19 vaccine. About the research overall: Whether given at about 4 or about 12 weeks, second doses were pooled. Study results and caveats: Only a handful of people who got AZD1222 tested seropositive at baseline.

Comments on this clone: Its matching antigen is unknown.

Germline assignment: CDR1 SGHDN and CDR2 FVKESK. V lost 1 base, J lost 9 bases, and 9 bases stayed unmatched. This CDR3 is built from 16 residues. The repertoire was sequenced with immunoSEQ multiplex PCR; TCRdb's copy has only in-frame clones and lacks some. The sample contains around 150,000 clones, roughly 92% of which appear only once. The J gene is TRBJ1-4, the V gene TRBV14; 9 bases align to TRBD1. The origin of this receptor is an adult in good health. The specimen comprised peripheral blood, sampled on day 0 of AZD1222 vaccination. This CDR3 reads CASSQVHGTGNQKLFF. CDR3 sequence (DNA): TGTGCCAGCAGCCAAGTACATGGGACAGGGAATCAAAAACTGTTTTTT. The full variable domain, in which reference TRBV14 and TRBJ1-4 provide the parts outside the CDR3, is EAGVTQFPSHSVIEKGQTVTLRCDPISGHDNLYWYRRVMGKEIKFLLHFVKESKQDESGMPNNRFLAERTGGTYSTLKVQPAELEDSGVYFCASSQVHGTGNQKLFFGSGTQLSVL.